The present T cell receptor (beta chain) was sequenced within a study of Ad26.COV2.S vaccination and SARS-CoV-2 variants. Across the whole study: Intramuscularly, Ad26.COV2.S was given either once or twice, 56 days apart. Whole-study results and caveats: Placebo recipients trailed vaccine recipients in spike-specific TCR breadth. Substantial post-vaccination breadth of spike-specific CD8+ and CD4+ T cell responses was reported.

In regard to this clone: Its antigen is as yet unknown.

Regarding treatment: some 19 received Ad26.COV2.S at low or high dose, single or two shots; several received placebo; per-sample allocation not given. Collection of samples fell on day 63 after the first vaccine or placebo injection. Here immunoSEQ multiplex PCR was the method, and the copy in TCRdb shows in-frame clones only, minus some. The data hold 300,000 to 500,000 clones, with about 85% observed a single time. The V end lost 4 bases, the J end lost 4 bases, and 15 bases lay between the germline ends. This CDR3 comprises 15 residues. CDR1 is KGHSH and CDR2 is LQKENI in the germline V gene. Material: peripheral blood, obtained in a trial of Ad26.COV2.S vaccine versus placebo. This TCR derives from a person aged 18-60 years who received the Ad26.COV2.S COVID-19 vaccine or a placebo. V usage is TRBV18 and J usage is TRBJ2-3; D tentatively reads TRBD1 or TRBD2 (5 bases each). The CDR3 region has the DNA TGTGCCAGCTCACTTTGGGACCAGGGCGCAGATACGCAGTATTTT. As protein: CASSLWDQGADTQYF.